The entry below gives a single T cell receptor beta chain sequence along with its context. The entry originates in a study of cytomegalovirus exposure and HLA in healthy donors. Researchers ran the PCR with 60 Vbeta and 13 Jbeta primers. TCRdb keeps only in-frame clones here, not all; method: immunoSEQ multiplex PCR. Seen here are around 130,000 clones, around 67% observed once, and the top ten hold around 2.1%. This receptor was obtained from a woman aged 40 to 50 in good health and CMV-seropositive. Sequenced sample: PBMCs.

This CDR3 is CASSLAGGAFF. The CDR3 DNA follows: TGTGCCAGCAGCTTAGCGGGGGGGGCTTTCTTT. The V gene is TRBV7-2, the J gene TRBJ1-1; weak D call: TRBD1 (5 bases). Trimming left V 0 bases short and J 11 bases short, with 7 bases between. The CDR3 loop spans 11 amino acids. The germline V gene has CDR1 SGHTA and CDR2 FQGNSA.